This record covers a single T cell receptor beta chain. Its antigen is as yet unknown. This entry belongs to a study of T-cell reconstitution after alpha-beta-depleted transplantation in children. Study-level findings and limits: Some patients' high day-60 TCRbeta diversity was traced to surviving recipient T cells and thymic progenitors. After transplant, at about two months, alpha-beta T cells were reportedly derived from several hundred expanded graft clones. The main origin of T-cell counts and diversity one year after transplant was newly produced T cells.

Preparation of the TCRbeta library used unique molecular identifiers. TCRdb itself ran the PCR reads through MiXCR, one entry per CDR3 protein. The table records around 440,000 distinct CDR3 sequences, about 17% of them present only once. Germline V gives CDR1 DFQATT, CDR2 SNEGSKA (reference sequence). The CDR3 spans 14 residues. V lost 3 bases to trimming and J lost 7 bases; unmatched junction nucleotides: 5. This TCR came from a boy under three years old who had a stem cell transplant for Wiskott-Aldrich syndrome, so the T cells may come from the graft donor. This chain connects TRBV20-1 to TRBJ1-6; TRBD1 matches at 8 bases. The sequences come from PBMCs, mostly from graft donor cells, collected 360 days after TCRalphabeta/CD19-depleted stem cell transplant. The CDR3 loop reads CSARIQGANSPLHF. The CDR3 coding sequence is TGCAGTGCTAGGATCCAGGGGGCCAATTCACCCCTCCACTTT.